These T cell receptor beta chains were read from a single sample in a study of shared clonotypes between healthy human individuals. Profiling relied on immunoSEQ multiplex PCR, and the TCRdb table lists in-frame clones only, not all of them. The table records under 700,000 clones, about 95% of them present only once. What was sequenced was naive CD8+ T cells sorted from blood. These receptors were obtained from a woman in her 30s in good health. CDR3s include the opening cysteine and the closing phenylalanine or tryptophan. D genes are given only for firm matches. Rows give clone size only sometimes, using once, few, many, or a class for an expanded clone.

TRBJ1-5	TRBV5-8	.	.	CASSTGRIPQHF	TGTGCCAGCAGTACTGGGCGGATCCCCCAGCATTTT
TRBJ2-1	TRBV27	.	.	CASSPTGSSYNEQFF	TGTGCCAGCAGTCCCACAGGGAGCTCCTACAATGAGCAGTTCTTC
TRBJ2-2	TRBV18	TRBD2	.	CASSRSSGNPGELFF	TGTGCCAGCTCACGATCTAGCGGGAATCCCGGGGAGCTGTTTTTT
TRBJ2-5	TRBV27	.	.	CASSPRSGNWAQETQYF	TGTGCCAGCAGTCCCCGATCTGGAAACTGGGCTCAAGAGACCCAGTACTTC
TRBJ2-7	TRBV28	.	.	CASSLGASNEQYF	TGTGCCAGCAGTTTAGGAGCTAGCAACGAGCAGTACTTC
TRBJ1-5	TRBV7-9	.	.	CASSDGRYSNQPQHF	TGTGCCAGCAGCGACGGGAGGTATAGCAATCAGCCCCAGCATTTT
TRBJ2-7	TRBV4-1	TRBD2	.	CASSQDSGTSWYEQYF	TGCGCCAGCAGCCAAGATAGTGGGACTAGCTGGTACGAGCAGTACTTC
TRBJ2-1	TRBV13	.	.	CASSLGAGQNNEQFF	TGTGCCAGCAGCTTAGGGGCTGGTCAGAACAATGAGCAGTTCTTC
TRBJ1-3	TRBV5-5	.	.	CASSLGGPGLSGNTIYF	TGTGCCAGCAGCTTGGGGGGCCCGGGACTCTCTGGAAACACCATATATTTT
TRBJ1-2	TRBV9	TRBD1	.	CASSPGQGPYYGYTF	TGTGCCAGCAGTCCCGGACAGGGGCCCTACTATGGCTACACCTTC
TRBJ2-1	TRBV5-1	TRBD2	.	CASSFSSGGNYNEQFF	TGCGCCAGCAGCTTTAGTAGCGGGGGGAACTACAATGAGCAGTTCTTC
TRBJ1-2	TRBV5-6	.	few	CASSFGNSPYGYTF	TGTGCCAGCAGCTTTGGGAACAGTCCCTATGGCTACACCTTC
TRBJ2-7	TRBV27	TRBD1	.	CASSPGTGGYEQYF	TGTGCCAGCAGTCCAGGGACAGGGGGCTACGAGCAGTACTTC
TRBJ2-1	TRBV21-1	.	.	CASSKVGGFSYNEQFF	TGTGCCAGCAGCAAAGTGGGGGGGTTCTCCTACAATGAGCAGTTCTTC
TRBJ1-4	TRBV15	TRBD1	.	CATSRDRTGGNEKLFF	TGTGCCACCAGCAGAGACAGAACAGGGGGGAATGAAAAACTGTTTTTT
TRBJ1-1	TRBV11-2	.	once	CASSASPRAGAEAFF	TGTGCCAGCAGCGCATCTCCGAGGGCGGGAGCTGAAGCTTTCTTT
TRBJ2-3	TRBV25-1	.	.	CASSEFSAARDTQYF	TGTGCCAGCAGTGAATTCTCGGCAGCTAGAGATACGCAGTATTTT
TRBJ2-7	TRBV2	TRBD1	.	CASQGAQTYEQYF	TGTGCCAGCCAGGGGGCACAGACCTACGAGCAGTACTTC
TRBJ1-1	TRBV2	.	.	CASRDPLTEAFF	TGTGCCAGCAGGGACCCCTTGACTGAAGCTTTCTTT
TRBJ2-7	TRBV16	.	.	CASSQSGGRDGYEQYF	TGTGCCAGCAGCCAATCCGGAGGAAGAGACGGCTACGAGCAGTACTTC
TRBJ2-7	TRBV14	.	once	CASSISGSYEQYF	TGTGCCAGCAGCATTAGCGGCTCCTACGAGCAGTACTTC
TRBJ2-2	TRBV25-1	.	.	CASGGTINTGELFF	TGTGCCAGCGGCGGGACCATAAACACCGGGGAGCTGTTTTTT
TRBJ2-1	TRBV27	.	.	CASSFLAGGAGTGRGEQFF	TGTGCCAGCAGTTTCCTGGCCGGGGGCGCGGGGACCGGACGCGGTGAGCAGTTCTTC
TRBJ1-2	TRBV19	.	.	CASSVRAQANYGYTF	TGTGCCAGTAGTGTTCGAGCTCAAGCTAACTATGGCTACACCTTC
TRBJ2-7	TRBV9	TRBD2	.	CASSALRGGLAGGKSSYEQYF	TGTGCCAGCAGCGCCCTCCGGGGGGGGCTAGCGGGAGGGAAGAGCTCCTACGAGCAGTACTTC
TRBJ2-5	TRBV4-2	TRBD2	.	CASSQVGTSGSWAETQYF	TGTGCCAGCAGCCAAGTGGGGACTAGCGGGAGTTGGGCAGAGACCCAGTACTTC
TRBJ1-2	TRBV5-4	TRBD1	.	CASSLVGQGVEYGYTF	TGTGCCAGCAGCTTGGTGGGACAGGGGGTTGAGTATGGCTACACCTTC
TRBJ1-2	TRBV27	.	.	CASSPPYRDLWGYTF	TGTGCCAGCAGTCCGCCGTACAGGGATCTGTGGGGCTACACCTTC
TRBJ2-3	TRBV11-3	.	.	CASSPLGGADTQYF	TGTGCCAGCAGCCCCCTAGGGGGAGCGGATACGCAGTATTTT
TRBJ2-6	TRBV7-9	.	.	CASSVGSASSGANVLTF	TGTGCCAGCAGCGTAGGGTCGGCGAGCTCTGGGGCCAACGTCCTGACTTTC
TRBJ2-7	TRBV7-9	TRBD1	.	CASSLADDRVEQYF	TGTGCCAGCAGCTTAGCAGACGACAGGGTCGAGCAGTACTTC
TRBJ2-3	TRBV28	.	.	CASGEADTQYF	TGTGCCAGCGGGGAGGCAGATACGCAGTATTTT
TRBJ2-7	TRBV2	.	.	CASSEGPGAENEQYF	TGTGCCAGCAGTGAAGGTCCCGGAGCCGAAAACGAGCAGTACTTC
TRBJ1-4	TRBV4-2	.	.	CASSQEQRDNEKLFF	TGTGCCAGCAGCCAAGAGCAGAGAGATAATGAAAAACTGTTTTTT
TRBJ1-5	TRBV6-5	TRBD1	.	CASSYSTGGGQPQHF	TGTGCCAGCAGTTACTCAACAGGGGGAGGACAGCCCCAGCATTTT
TRBJ2-2	TRBV19	TRBD1	.	CASSIVPGQGELFF	TGTGCCAGTAGTATAGTACCGGGACAGGGGGAGCTGTTTTTT
TRBJ2-3	TRBV11-2	.	.	CASSLGVGATDTQYF	TGTGCCAGCAGCTTAGGGGTGGGAGCCACAGATACGCAGTATTTT
TRBJ1-1	TRBV28	.	.	CASSSPGQEAFF	TGTGCCAGCAGTTCACCCGGACAGGAAGCTTTCTTT
TRBJ2-7	TRBV6-1	.	.	CASSETQGELYEQYF	TGTGCCAGCAGTGAAACCCAGGGAGAACTCTACGAGCAGTACTTC
TRBJ2-7	TRBV27	.	.	CASTGRGFSSYEQYF	TGTGCCAGCACGGGTCGGGGGTTTAGCTCCTACGAGCAGTACTTC
TRBJ2-7	TRBV28	.	.	CASSFEASSYEQYF	TGTGCCAGCAGTTTTGAGGCCAGCTCCTACGAGCAGTACTTC
TRBJ2-7	TRBV19	TRBD1	.	CASSWTGSSYEQYF	TGTGCCAGTAGTTGGACAGGGTCTTCCTACGAGCAGTACTTC
TRBJ1-1	TRBV28	.	once	CASSHDRRRAFF	TGTGCCAGCAGCCATGACAGGAGGCGAGCTTTCTTT
TRBJ2-1	TRBV5-6	TRBD2	.	CASSLVVAGGLGEQFF	TGTGCCAGCAGCTTGGTGGTAGCGGGAGGGCTCGGTGAGCAGTTCTTC
TRBJ2-5	TRBV18	TRBD2	.	CASSPPTSGERETQYF	TGTGCCAGCTCACCACCGACTAGCGGGGAACGGGAGACCCAGTACTTC
TRBJ1-4	TRBV11-2	.	.	CASKGQGNEKLFF	TGTGCCAGCAAGGGGCAGGGTAATGAAAAACTGTTTTTT
TRBJ1-5	TRBV27	.	.	CASSFSGNGDQPQHF	TGTGCCAGCAGTTTCTCTGGGAATGGGGATCAGCCCCAGCATTTT
TRBJ2-7	TRBV28	TRBD1	.	CASSSSDRVYEQYF	TGTGCCAGCAGTTCATCCGACAGGGTCTACGAGCAGTACTTC
TRBJ2-7	TRBV28	.	once	CTSSLRLEDSEQYF	TGTACCAGCAGTTTAAGGCTAGAGGACAGCGAGCAGTACTTC
TRBJ1-2	TRBV5-8	.	.	CASHPARKTYGYTF	TGTGCCAGCCACCCGGCACGAAAGACCTATGGCTACACCTTC
TRBJ2-2	TRBV29-1	.	.	CSVESGELFF	TGCAGCGTTGAATCCGGGGAGCTGTTTTTT
TRBJ2-5	TRBV27	.	.	CASSLGVQETQYF	TGTGCCAGCAGTTTAGGGGTTCAAGAGACCCAGTACTTC
TRBJ2-4	TRBV27	.	.	CASSPPGVLAKNIQYF	TGTGCCAGCAGTCCCCCGGGAGTCTTAGCCAAAAACATTCAGTACTTC